The sequence of this T cell receptor beta chain was determined in a study of blood T cell repertoires in COVID-19. Study-wide background: In each case, the material was cDNA or gDNA derived from T cells, B-cell-depleted T cells, or PBMCs.

There are a few counts of this clone. Per the study methods: From reference gene primer amplification, estimates of nucleated cell counts were derived. Method: immunoSEQ multiplex PCR; TCRdb's copy keeps in-frame clones and lacks some. The DNA gave D and trimming, while V, J and clone size come from that table. The data contain about 180,000 clones, 75% to 90% of them singletons. Patients of the Seattle cohort, enrolled during active infection, were followed longitudinally. Germline V gene data show CDR1 as SNHLY and CDR2 as FYNNEI. This CDR3 has 11 residues. V lost 6 bases to trimming and J lost 9 bases, with 9 bases between them.

The sample was peripheral blood. The V gene is TRBV2, the J gene TRBJ2-1; D remains ambiguous. The sequence was obtained from a middle-aged woman with COVID-19, enrolled during active disease. The CDR3 protein is CASSYSSEQFF. Here the CDR3 DNA reads TGTGCCAGCAGCTACTCGAGTGAGCAGTTCTTC.